This record concerns one T cell receptor (beta chain) sequence. This sample is part of a study of blood T cell repertoires in COVID-19. Sequencing was performed with immunoSEQ multiplex PCR; in TCRdb, only in-frame clones are kept and a portion is missing. The data hold about 350,000 clones, with approximately 90% observed a single time. CDR1 MGHRA and CDR2 YSYEKL come from the germline V gene. The CDR3 loop spans 15 amino acids. Trimming pared 4 bases from V and 1 base from J, leaving 13 bases between. The receptor's source is a woman in her fifties or sixties with COVID-19, enrolled during active disease. The specimen was peripheral blood. This chain links TRBV4-1 with TRBJ2-5; possible D gene TRBD2, 5 bases. The CDR3 spells CASSPHGETQETQYF. As DNA, the CDR3 is TGCGCCAGCAGCCCCCATGGGGAGACCCAAGAGACCCAGTACTTC.